In its sample, the clone carrying this T cell receptor (beta chain) was seen a few times. The antigen remains undetermined. The data are from a study of CD8 T cells in ankylosing spondylitis. Quantitative barcoded 5'-RACE was used to prepare TCR beta libraries. TCRdb re-derived calls from the 5' RACE reads in MiXCR, one entry per CDR3 protein. Here the sample spans around 250,000 distinct CDR3 sequences, around 11% being singletons. Study-level points and caveats: There was a TCR beta motif, made of several highly homologous variants, that appeared characteristic of ankylosing spondylitis blood.

The CDR3 spans 12 residues. V dropped 0 bases and J dropped 6 bases, with 6 bases sitting between them. Looked up from germline, CDR1 is MGHRA and CDR2 is YSYEKL. The V and J genes are TRBV4-1 and TRBJ2-7; D remains ambiguous. The receptor comes from a male donor with ankylosing spondylitis or in good health (not recorded which). Material: blood, either unsorted or a sorted T cell fraction (not recorded which). This chain's CDR3 is CASSQDLGEQYF. CDR3 bases: TGCGCCAGCAGCCAAGATTTGGGCGAGCAGTACTTC.